Sequencing of this T cell receptor beta chain was carried out in a study of T cells in Graves' hyperthyroidism and ophthalmopathy. The study's findings and limits: Ophthalmopathy was model-predicted a median roughly 6.2 months pre-onset.

Per the germline V gene, CDR1 is DFQATT and CDR2 is SNEGSKA (reference sequence). CDR3 length equals 16 residues. The J segment lost 5 bases and the V segment lost 3 bases, leaving 8 bases of the junction unmatched. Template material for amplifying TCR beta CDR3 regions consisted of RNA transcripts. RT-PCR in the first round (using the HTBI primer set) targeted the TCR CDR3. TCRdb analysed the multiplex PCR reads with MiXCR anew, one entry per CDR3 protein. The sample has approximately 630,000 distinct CDR3 sequences; around 15% are singletons. This clonotype was counted at least ten times. As yet, its antigen is unknown.

This chain connects TRBV20-1 to TRBJ2-3; TRBD2 agrees at 13 bases. The TCR was taken from a woman between 25 and 40 years old with Graves' hyperthyroidism. The sequencing input was blood. CDR3 sequence: CSASGGLAGKVDTQYF. In DNA, the CDR3 is TGCAGTGCTAGTGGGGGACTAGCGGGAAAGGTAGATACGCAGTATTTT.